These 9 T cell receptor beta chains came from one sample sequenced in a study of response to subunit inactivated influenza vaccine. TCRdb reprocessed the RT-PCR reads with MiXCR, giving one entry per CDR3 protein. The table has approximately 500,000 distinct CDR3 sequences, 12% to 15% seen once; the top ten hold 11%. The source material was PBMCs from blood, sampled 11 to 12 days after vaccination. These receptors were collected from a man between 50 and 59 years old who received an inactivated influenza vaccine.

This rearrangement joins TRBV7-2 to TRBJ2-7; TRBD1 matches at 8 bases. The ends lost 2 bases at V and 2 bases at J; junction bases unmatched: 5. The CDR3 totals 15 residues. From germline, CDR1 is SGHTA and CDR2 FQGNSA. DNA for the CDR3: TGTGCCAGCAGCTTATCCCAGGGGGCTACCTACGAGCAGTACTTC. Protein product: CASSLSQGATYEQYF.

In its sample, this clonotype was seen a few times. V usage is TRBV12-3 or TRBV12-4 and J usage is TRBJ2-5, with D uncertain. The CDR3 contains 13 residues. V dropped 3 bases and J dropped 2 bases, with 7 bases sitting between them. The CDR3, as DNA: TGTGCCAGCAGTTTTGCCGGACAAGAGACCCAGTACTTC. Translating gives CASSFAGQETQYF.

This clonotype came up a few times. V is TRBV7-8 and J is TRBJ2-2; perhaps D is TRBD1 or TRBD2 (5 bases each). From germline, CDR1 is SGHVS and CDR2 FQNEAQ. This CDR3 contains 17 residues. Trimming removed 1 base from V and 0 bases from J, with 12 bases in between. CDR3 DNA: TGTGCCAGCAGCTTAGTTGGGACGACAGCGAACACCGGGGAGCTGTTTTTT. Translation: CASSLVGTTANTGELFF.

The J gene is TRBJ2-3, the V gene TRBV6-1, with D perhaps TRBD2 (6 bases). CDR1 and CDR2 (germline): MNHNS, SASEGT. Between the trimmed V and J ends, which lost 6 bases and 1 base, there was a span of 11 bases. The length of the CDR3 is 14 residues. The CDR3: CASRDASGTDTQYF. The CDR3 DNA reads TGTGCCAGCAGAGACGCTAGCGGCACAGATACGCAGTATTTT.

In its sample, this clonotype was seen a few times. DNA of the CDR3: TGTGCCAGCAGCCGGGACGGTCCCTCCTACGAGCAGTACTTC. Its translation: CASSRDGPSYEQYF. V usage is TRBV7-9 and J usage is TRBJ2-7; either TRBD1 or TRBD2 may fit D (5 bases each). The CDR3 length is 14 residues. V was clipped by 5 bases and J by 0 bases, with 11 bases between them. CDR1 is SEHNR and CDR2 is FQNEAQ in the germline V gene (reference sequence).

This clonotype appeared a few times. This chain joins TRBV20-1 and TRBJ2-2, with 13 bases lining up with TRBD2. CDR3 length: 16 amino acids. Germline assignment: CDR1 DFQATT and CDR2 SNEGSKA (reference sequence). The ends lost 2 bases at V and 8 bases at J; junction bases unmatched: 8. The CDR3 region is CSARRTSGSPNGELFF. As DNA, the CDR3 is TGCAGTGCTAGACGGACTAGCGGGAGCCCGAATGGGGAGCTGTTTTTT.

The rearrangement uses TRBV7-2 and TRBJ2-5; no firm D call. The germline V gene has CDR1 SGHTA and CDR2 FQGNSA. The CDR3 extends over 11 amino acids. V lost 4 bases, J lost 7 bases, and 7 bases lay in between. In DNA, the CDR3 is TGTGCCAGCAGCTCTTCCCTGACCCAGTACTTC. This codes for CASSSSLTQYF.

The table lists this clonotype with a few counts. V usage is TRBV5-1 and J usage is TRBJ2-3; 9 positions agree with TRBD2. The CDR3 has 18 residues. Germline V gene data show CDR1 as SGHRS and CDR2 as YFSETQ. Trimming cost V 0 bases and J 1 base; bases outside gene matches: 9. The CDR3 DNA sequence: TGCGCCAGCAGCTTGGCAGCCAGCGGGGGGCTGGGCACAGATACGCAGTATTTT. The encoded protein is CASSLAASGGLGTDTQYF.

The rearrangement uses TRBV11-2 and TRBJ2-2; TRBD2 matches at 11 bases. Germline values: CDR1 SGHAT, CDR2 FQNNGV. Losses at the gene ends were 5 bases for V and 5 bases for J; bases not matched to a gene: 4. The CDR3 length is 15 residues. The CDR3 sequence: CASSGSGRGTGELFF. The DNA of the CDR3 is TGTGCCAGCAGCGGTAGCGGGAGGGGGACCGGGGAGCTGTTTTTT.